Presented here are 8 T cell receptor beta chains from one specimen sequenced in a study of regulatory T cells in long-lasting Graves disease. Time point in this sample: newly diagnosed GD, antithyroid drugs for less than 3 months. The authors made the TCR library using RNA they extracted from PBMCs. Through Arm-PCR of CDR3 regions and iRepertoire HTBI primers, TCR beta libraries were built. TCRdb re-analysed the multiplex PCR reads in MiXCR, keeping a single row per CDR3 protein. The table records 580,000 or so distinct CDR3 sequences, 16% of them present only once. This sample also belongs to another study, concerning T cells in Graves' hyperthyroidism and ophthalmopathy.

Sequencing used peripheral blood mononuclear cells (PBMCs), obtained at new diagnosis, from a patient treated with antithyroid drugs. The receptors shown here come from a man aged 18 to 29 with Graves disease.

A few counts support this clonotype. This chain connects TRBV6-1 to TRBJ2-3, with 8 bases identical to TRBD2. V shed 3 bases and J 2 bases; nucleotides not matched to a gene: 4. This CDR3 comprises 15 residues. Germline V gives CDR1 MNHNS, CDR2 SASEGT. CDR3 sequence: CASSDISGITDTQYF. In DNA form, the CDR3 reads TGTGCCAGCAGTGATATTAGCGGGATCACAGATACGCAGTATTTT.

The chain couples TRBV28 to TRBJ2-5; tentative D call: TRBD1 (8 bases). V was cut by 5 bases and J by 11 bases, with 24 bases left in between. CDR1 is MDHEN, CDR2 SYDVKM, per germline. CDR3 size: 15 residues. The CDR3 protein is CASSIYRGGDNEQYF. CDR3 nucleotides: TGTGCCAGCAGTATTTACAGGGGGGGAGACAATGAGCAGTACTTC.

This clonotype came up many times. This rearrangement joins TRBV2 to TRBJ1-2; 7 positions match TRBD1. Germline CDR1 is SNHLY and CDR2 is FYNNEI. The CDR3 runs 15 residues. Unmatched junction bases numbered 8, after V lost 3 bases and J lost 4 bases. For the CDR3, the DNA is TGTGCCAGCAGTGACGAGGGGGCCTTGAGCTATGGCTACACCTTC. It encodes CASSDEGALSYGYTF.

The sample holds one count of this clonotype. The rearrangement uses TRBV20-1 and TRBJ2-7; 8 bases match TRBD2. The tail of the sequence fits TRBJ2-5 better, so the J call may be wrong. Germline V gene data show CDR1 as DFQATT and CDR2 as SNEGSKA (reference sequence). The CDR3 runs to 15 residues. The CDR3 DNA sequence: TGCAGTGCTAGGCCGTCTAGCGGGTACCAAGAGACCCAGTACTTC. Translated, it gives CSARPSSGYQETQYF.

This clonotype was seen repeatedly, ten times or more. J is TRBJ2-3 and V is TRBV11-2; TRBD1 is a possible D gene (6 bases). This CDR3 has 14 amino acids. Germline assignment: CDR1 SGHAT and CDR2 FQNNGV. V was pared by 4 bases and J by 14 bases, with 22 bases between. As DNA, the CDR3 is TGTGCCAGCAGCTCTACACCCGCAGGGGCCCTAGCGTATTTT. Its translation: CASSSTPAGALAYF.

The chain has TRBV30 and TRBJ2-5; maybe TRBD2 (6 bases). Germline CDR1 GTSNPN, CDR2 SVGIG (reference sequence). With 1 base removed from V and 4 bases from J, the gap between germline ends came to 16 bases. The CDR3 contains 15 residues. The CDR3 reads CAWSAGQVGGETQYF. The CDR3 region has the DNA TGTGCCTGGAGTGCAGGGCAGGTGGGGGGAGAGACCCAGTACTTC.

The chain combines TRBV30 with TRBJ2-2; D remains ambiguous. Looked up from germline, CDR1 is GTSNPN and CDR2 is SVGIG (reference sequence). The germline V and J ends were trimmed by 4 bases and 7 bases, with 7 bases remaining between them. The CDR3 spans 11 residues. The CDR3 nucleotides are TGTGCCTGGAAGTCAGTCGGGGAGCTGTTTTTT. The encoded protein is CAWKSVGELFF.

This clonotype was seen repeatedly, ten times or more. V usage is TRBV20-1 and J usage is TRBJ2-1; perhaps TRBD2 as D (6 bases). CDR1 DFQATT and CDR2 SNEGSKA come from the germline V gene (reference sequence). Trimming shortened V by 6 bases and J by 8 bases, and 17 bases separated the two germline ends. The length of the CDR3 is 13 residues. CDR3 residues: CSAPTHAGHEQFF. For the CDR3, the DNA is TGCAGTGCCCCCACCCACGCGGGGCATGAGCAGTTCTTC.